The following is a TCR beta chain sequence with its context. Its antigen is still unknown. The data were obtained in a study of identifying expanded T cells in peripheral blood. Study conclusions and caveats: Differentially abundant clones: around 1.1 between replicates, 16.4 at around 15 days, approximately 18 at four. Variance in clone template counts between approximately two-week samples significantly increased with total template count across all healthy donors.

With 2 bases clipped from V and 8 bases from J, the junction kept 12 bases outside the gene matches. CDR1 SEHNR and CDR2 FQNEAQ come from the germline V gene (reference sequence). This CDR3 region has 16 residues. Profiling relied on immunoSEQ multiplex PCR, and the TCRdb table lists in-frame clones only, not all of them. The repertoire holds about 47,000 clones, with approximately 80% as singletons. Collection occurred without any documented infections or immune events in donors. The sample comprised blood. The TCR comes from a person between 18 and 69 years old in good health. The chain couples TRBV7-9 to TRBJ2-1; 7 bases are shared with TRBD2. DNA for the CDR3: TGTGCCAGCAGCTTACGCGAGGGAGGGAGGGGACATGAGCAGTTCTTC. Protein sequence: CASSLREGGRGHEQFF. Variable domain in full (rest from reference TRBV7-9 and TRBJ2-1): DTGVSQNPRHKITKRGQNVTFRCDPISEHNRLYWYRQTLGQGPEFLTYFQNEAQLEKSRLLSDRFSAERPKGSFSTLEIQRTEQGDSAMYLCASSLREGGRGHEQFFGPGTRLTVL.